Below are 5 T cell receptor beta chains sequenced from a single sample in a study of OX40 agonist ivuxolimab in advanced cancers. Library preparation employed the immunoSEQ multiplex PCR assay. In its TCRdb copy, this immuneACCESS table keeps in-frame sequences only and misses some clones. Where compared with another copy, unresolved V genes explain less than half of these, and the others have no known cause. The sample has roughly 20,000 clones on record, under 90% of them singletons. Together, the top ten hold approximately 35% of the sample. The source material was CD4+ or CD8+ T cells sorted from blood, sampled in a trial of the OX40 agonist ivuxolimab. Source of these receptors: an adult with an advanced solid tumor such as melanoma, head and neck, liver or kidney cancer.

This clone was observed at least ten times. For the CDR3, the DNA is TGCGCCAGCAGTGAGGAATTAGCGGGGTCCTACAATGAGCAGTTCTTC. It is translated as CASSEELAGSYNEQFF. This sequence joins TRBV10-1 and TRBJ2-1; 8 nucleotides line up with TRBD2. CDR3 size: 16 residues. Germline V lookup: CDR1 WNHNN, CDR2 SYGVQD (reference sequence). The ends lost 2 bases at V and 1 base at J; junction bases unmatched: 4.

The genes are TRBV10-2 and TRBJ1-5, with D possibly matching TRBD1 (5 bases). The CDR3 covers 16 residues. V lost 3 bases to trimming and J lost 2 bases, with 14 bases between them. Germline CDR1 reads WSHSY; CDR2 reads SAAADI. The CDR3 region is CASSDFHGGGNQPQHF. Here the CDR3 DNA reads TGCGCCAGCAGTGATTTTCACGGAGGGGGCAATCAGCCCCAGCATTTT.

This clone showed up just a few times. The rearrangement uses TRBV5-4 and TRBJ1-2, with D maybe TRBD1 (5 bases). Germline V lookup: CDR1 SGHNT, CDR2 YYREEE (reference sequence). This CDR3 comprises 15 residues. V lost 3 bases and J 2 bases, leaving 14 bases between the germline ends. CDR3 coding DNA: TGTGCCAGCAGCTCTCGGGGGAAGGGCAACTATGGCTACACCTTC. This codes for CASSSRGKGNYGYTF. The variable domain in full, completed from reference TRBV5-4 and TRBJ1-2, reads ETGVTQSPTHLIKTRGQQVTLRCSSQSGHNTVSWYQQALGQGPQFIFQYYREEENGRGNFPPRFSGLQFPNYSSELNVNALELDDSALYLCASSSRGKGNYGYTFGSGTRLTVV.

This clone was detected only a few times. The J gene is TRBJ2-5, the V gene TRBV15; a weak D match, TRBD1 (7 bases). CDR1 LNHNV and CDR2 YYDKDF come from the germline V gene (reference sequence). The V end was cut by 0 bases, the J end by 9 bases, with 29 bases between. CDR3 length equals 19 residues. CDR3 protein: CATSRDPRTGQEVTGAQYF. The CDR3 DNA reads TGTGCCACCAGCAGAGATCCCCGGACAGGACAGGAGGTTACGGGGGCCCAGTACTTC. Combining the CDR3 with reference TRBV15 and TRBJ2-5 gives the whole variable domain DAMVIQNPRYQVTQFGKPVTLSCSQTLNHNVMYWYQQKSSQAPKLLFHYYDKDFNNEADTPDNFQSRRPNTSFCFLDIRSPGLGDTAMYLCATSRDPRTGQEVTGAQYFGPGTRLLVL.

The rearrangement links TRBV28 to TRBJ1-2; weak D call: TRBD1 (5 bases). The CDR3 contains 13 residues. Trimming took off 1 base at V and 6 bases at J, with 9 bases between the two ends. Germline CDR1 MDHEN, CDR2 SYDVKM. The CDR3 spells CASSLYQGDGYTF. For the CDR3, the DNA is TGTGCCAGCAGTTTATACCAGGGAGATGGCTACACCTTC.